These 22 T cell receptor beta chains were sequenced from one sample in a study of T cell repertoires in ileal Crohn's disease. Time point given: neoterminal ileum biopsy at postoperative endoscopy, about 6 months after surgery. The assay was immunoSEQ multiplex PCR, and TCRdb's table has in-frame clones only and misses some. Seen here are 12,000 or so clones, around 83% observed once, and the top ten hold around 9.9%. Specimen: ileal tissue. These receptors came from an adult with Crohn's disease.

The chain links TRBV19 to TRBJ1-2; no clear D. With 5 bases removed from V and 7 bases from J, the gap between germline ends came to 14 bases. Germline assignment: CDR1 LNHDA and CDR2 SQIVND (reference sequence). This CDR3 comprises 13 residues. The CDR3 DNA follows: TGTGCCAGTAGTCAAATGTCCCAAATTGGCTACACCTTC. This translates into CASSQMSQIGYTF.

The gene calls are TRBV18 and TRBJ1-2, with D unresolved. CDR1 KGHSH and CDR2 LQKENI come from the germline V gene. V was pared by 3 bases and J by 6 bases, with 20 bases between. The CDR3 is 16 amino acids. The CDR3 DNA reads as TGTGCCAGCTCACCGACCGGACTGACGTCGGTGAATGGCTACACCTTC. This gives the protein CASSPTGLTSVNGYTF.

This clone occurred a few times. This rearrangement joins TRBV4-1 to TRBJ2-3; 8 bases fit TRBD2. Trimming at V came to 7 bases and at J to 4 bases, leaving 10 bases not matched to a gene. CDR3 size: 15 residues. CDR1 and CDR2 from the germline V gene are MGHRA and YSYEKL. The chain's CDR3 is CASNPRAGGADTQYF. The CDR3 DNA is TGCGCCAGCAACCCTCGGGCCGGGGGGGCAGATACGCAGTATTTT.

The V and J genes are TRBV4-1 and TRBJ1-1, with D maybe TRBD1 (5 bases). This CDR3 is 13 amino acids long. The germline gives CDR1 MGHRA, CDR2 YSYEKL. V was pared by 11 bases and J by 5 bases, with 18 bases between. The CDR3 reads CAPGGRVFTEAFF. DNA for the CDR3: TGCGCCCCGGGGGGAAGAGTCTTTACTGAAGCTTTCTTT.

About this clone itself: Germline is not matched at one junction end, which may reflect a read error. DNA for the CDR3: TGTGCCAGCAGCGTAGATGGCAGGGGGCCAACGAATGAAAAACTGTTTTTT. This translates into CASSVDGRGPTNEKLFF. This sequence joins TRBV9 and TRBJ1-4; 8 bases agree with TRBD1. CDR3 length equals 17 residues. The germline V gene has CDR1 SGDLS and CDR2 YYNGEE.

This clone was observed a few times. The chain recombines TRBV2 with TRBJ2-5, with D possibly being TRBD2 (7 bases). The J call may not be correct, given that the DNA end is closer to TRBJ2-7. Per the germline V gene, CDR1 is SNHLY and CDR2 is FYNNEI. The CDR3 spans 13 residues. The CDR3 sequence: CASAPGGPYEQYF. DNA for the CDR3: TGTGCCAGCGCCCCCGGGGGGCCCTACGAGCAGTACTTC.

This rearrangement joins TRBV6-1 to TRBJ2-1; possible D gene TRBD2, 6 bases. The CDR3 is 15 residues long. Germline-derived CDR1 and CDR2 are MNHNS and SASEGT. V lost 6 bases to trimming and J lost 0 bases, with 12 bases between them. Here the CDR3 reads CASRKGLVSYNEQFF. CDR3 in DNA: TGTGCCAGCAGGAAGGGACTTGTCTCCTACAATGAGCAGTTCTTC.

The V gene is TRBV2, the J gene TRBJ2-6, with D hard to call. Deletions cut 3 bases from V and 0 bases from J, with 6 bases between. CDR1 is SNHLY, CDR2 FYNNEI, per germline. The CDR3 is 15 amino acids. The CDR3 loop is CASSEEYSGANVLTF. The CDR3 DNA reads TGTGCCAGCAGTGAGGAGTACTCTGGGGCCAACGTCCTGACTTTC.

The chain couples TRBV9 to TRBJ1-1, with D possibly being TRBD1 (6 bases). The germline V gene has CDR1 SGDLS and CDR2 YYNGEE. Trimming stripped 3 bases from V and 1 base from J, with 7 bases between. This CDR3 has 13 amino acids. Here the CDR3 DNA reads TGTGCCAGCAGCGGACAGGCGAACACTGAAGCTTTCTTT. Amino acid sequence: CASSGQANTEAFF.

The gene calls are TRBV6-1 and TRBJ1-1; D not certain. V was cut by 6 bases and J by 7 bases, with 15 bases left in between. From germline, CDR1 is MNHNS and CDR2 SASEGT. CDR3 size: 13 residues. The CDR3 loop is CASRSFGEFEAFF. CDR3 sequence (DNA): TGTGCCAGCAGGTCGTTTGGGGAGTTTGAAGCTTTCTTT.

CDR3 bases: TGTGCCAGCAGTGACTCGGCGGGAGGATCAGATACGCAGTATTTT. This translates into CASSDSAGGSDTQYF. The V call is TRBV6-4, the J call TRBJ2-3, with TRBD2 matching over 8 bases. Germline assignment: CDR1 MRHNA and CDR2 SNTAGT. CDR3 length equals 15 residues. V shed 0 bases and J 4 bases; nucleotides not matched to a gene: 3.

V usage is TRBV6-1 and J usage is TRBJ1-1, with 10 bases fitting TRBD1. Germline-derived CDR1 and CDR2 are MNHNS and SASEGT. Trimming removed 8 bases from V and 4 bases from J; junction bases left unmatched: 7. CDR3 length: 14 amino acids. This CDR3 is CASVRDRGGTEAFF. As DNA, the CDR3 is TGTGCCAGCGTTCGGGACAGGGGAGGCACTGAAGCTTTCTTT.

V usage is TRBV2 and J usage is TRBJ2-2; the D is unclear. Germline CDR1 reads SNHLY; CDR2 reads FYNNEI. Trimming removed 5 bases at V and 3 bases at J, with 7 bases between. The CDR3 extends over 13 amino acids. CDR3 in DNA: TGTGCCAGCAGTATAGTGGACACCGGGGAGCTGTTTTTT. This translates into CASSIVDTGELFF.

This clone was picked up a small number of times. The rearrangement joins TRBV6-4 to TRBJ2-3; unclear D gene. CDR3 length: 14 amino acids. Germline V CDR1 and CDR2: MRHNA, SNTAGT. V lost 6 bases and J 2 bases, leaving 12 bases between the germline ends. CDR3 DNA: TGTGCCAGCAGCCCCGATGGAGACACAGATACGCAGTATTTT. It encodes CASSPDGDTDTQYF.

The V call is TRBV14, the J call TRBJ1-2; the D is unclear. The V and J ends lost 0 bases and 4 bases respectively, with 15 bases between them. This CDR3 region has 16 residues. Germline assignment: CDR1 SGHDN and CDR2 FVKESK. CDR3 sequence (DNA): TGTGCCAGCAGCCAAGATCTCATGGCACCGGGCTATGGCTACACCTTC. This encodes CASSQDLMAPGYGYTF. Full variable domain (remainder filled in from reference TRBV14 and TRBJ1-2): EAGVTQFPSHSVIEKGQTVTLRCDPISGHDNLYWYRRVMGKEIKFLLHFVKESKQDESGMPNNRFLAERTGGTYSTLKVQPAELEDSGVYFCASSQDLMAPGYGYTFGSGTRLTVV.

The V and J genes are TRBV7-6 and TRBJ2-5; 8 bases agree with TRBD1. There are 18 residues in the CDR3. Germline V lookup: CDR1 SGHVS, CDR2 FNYEAQ. V shed 5 bases, J shed 2 bases, and the junction held 16 bases outside the gene matches. CDR3 coding DNA: TGTGCCAGCAGCCCCGATTCTAGACAGGGGACCCTACAAGAGACCCAGTACTTC. Translation: CASSPDSRQGTLQETQYF.

The chain employs TRBV27 and TRBJ2-1; D may be TRBD1 (5 bases). CDR1 MNHEY and CDR2 SMNVEV come from the germline V gene (reference sequence). The CDR3 loop spans 11 amino acids. V was pared by 6 bases and J by 7 bases, with 7 bases between. This CDR3 reads CASSRDNEQFF. Here the CDR3 DNA reads TGTGCCAGCAGCAGGGATAATGAGCAGTTCTTC.

This chain links TRBV6-4 with TRBJ2-3; possibly TRBD2 for D (7 bases). With 3 bases removed from V and 2 bases from J, the gap between germline ends came to 9 bases. CDR1 is MRHNA, CDR2 SNTAGT, per germline. This CDR3 region has 14 residues. CDR3 bases: TGTGCCAGCAGTGAAGGGGGGGACACAGATACGCAGTATTTT. As protein: CASSEGGDTDTQYF.

The CDR3 DNA reads TGTGCCAGCAGCTCCGGGACAGGACCTTTGAATGAGCAGTTCTTC. This translates into CASSSGTGPLNEQFF. The chain has TRBV9 and TRBJ2-1; 8 bases agree with TRBD1. Germline V CDR1 and CDR2: SGDLS, YYNGEE. The trim removed 4 bases at V and 7 bases at J, leaving 10 bases unmatched. This CDR3 region has 15 residues. The full variable domain, rest sourced from reference TRBV9 and TRBJ2-1, is DSGVTQTPKHLITATGQRVTLRCSPRSGDLSVYWYQQSLDQGLQFLIQYYNGEERAKGNILERFSAQQFPDLHSELNLSSLELGDSALYFCASSSGTGPLNEQFFGPGTRLTVL.

This chain joins TRBV9 and TRBJ1-1; no clear D gene. The germline gives CDR1 SGDLS, CDR2 YYNGEE. Deletions cut 0 bases from V and 1 base from J, with 4 bases between. The CDR3 has 13 amino acids. CDR3 amino acids: CASSVGPNTEAFF. As DNA, the CDR3 is TGTGCCAGCAGCGTAGGGCCGAACACTGAAGCTTTCTTT.

The chain recombines TRBV2 with TRBJ2-5; TRBD1 matches 10 bases. The CDR3 has 15 residues. V was clipped by 8 bases and J by 3 bases; unmatched bases: 9. The germline CDR1 and CDR2 sequences are SNHLY and FYNNEI. CDR3: CASGFWTGGKETQYF. CDR3 nucleotides: TGTGCCAGCGGATTTTGGACAGGGGGTAAAGAGACCCAGTACTTC.

V and J are TRBV11-3 and TRBJ2-3; perhaps TRBD2 as D (5 bases). CDR1 is SGHNT, CDR2 YENEEA, per germline. V gave up 3 bases and J gave up 0 bases, with 7 bases separating them. The CDR3 has 14 amino acids. CDR3 DNA: TGTGCCAGCAGCTTGGGAGCTAGCACAGATACGCAGTATTTT. The encoded protein is CASSLGASTDTQYF.